Following are 21 T cell receptor beta chains from one sample sequenced in a study of blood T cell repertoires in COVID-19. Here immunoSEQ multiplex PCR was the method, and the copy in TCRdb shows in-frame clones only, minus some. The repertoire includes about 240,000 clones, 85% to 90% of them detected once, and more than 6.5% sits in the top ten. Sequencing was performed on peripheral blood. The receptor source for this set is a woman in her 70s with active or convalescent COVID-19.

CDR3 amino acids: CASSRTGGYTEAFF. The CDR3 DNA reads TGTGCCAGCAGCCGCACAGGGGGGTACACTGAAGCTTTCTTT. The rearrangement links TRBV3-1 (or the pseudogene TRBV3-2) to TRBJ1-1, with 8 bases fitting TRBD1. Germline CDR1 reads LGHDT; CDR2 reads YNNKEL (reference sequence). The CDR3 extends over 14 amino acids. V shed 4 bases, J shed 3 bases, and the junction held 4 bases outside the gene matches.

The genes are TRBV2 and TRBJ2-5; 8 nucleotides align to TRBD2. The germline CDR1 and CDR2 sequences are SNHLY and FYNNEI. V shed 2 bases and J 1 base; nucleotides not matched to a gene: 3. The CDR3 is made up of 15 amino acids. The DNA of the CDR3 is TGTGCCAGCAGTGAATTACGGGGGGGCCAAGAGACCCAGTACTTC. As protein: CASSELRGGQETQYF.

V usage is TRBV5-8 and J usage is TRBJ1-6, with a possible D match to TRBD1 (5 bases). The germline gives CDR1 SGHTS, CDR2 YDEGEE. This CDR3 has 13 amino acids. Trimming cost V 2 bases and J 9 bases, with 9 bases left between them. The CDR3 DNA reads TGTGCCAGCAGCTTAAGGGGCCCTTCACCCCTCCACTTT. It translates to CASSLRGPSPLHF.

The chain recombines TRBV7-8 with TRBJ2-5, with D possibly being TRBD1 (6 bases). The V gene lost 5 bases and the J gene lost 3 bases, with 13 bases spanning the gap. Germline assignment: CDR1 SGHVS and CDR2 FQNEAQ. The CDR3 contains 14 residues. CDR3 protein: CASSPSQGKETQYF. The CDR3 bases are TGTGCCAGCAGCCCGTCTCAGGGGAAAGAGACCCAGTACTTC.

The rearrangement links TRBV7-6 to TRBJ2-2; 12 bases match TRBD2. The CDR3 consists of 15 residues. V trimming: 8 bases; J trimming: 3 bases; junction bases outside the gene matches: 4. Germline V gene lookup returns CDR1 SGHVS and CDR2 FNYEAQ. CDR3 nucleotides: TGTGCCAGCTCTGGACTAGCGGGGCACACCGGGGAGCTGTTTTTT. Its translation is CASSGLAGHTGELFF.

This clone was recorded once. The chain is built from TRBV11-2 and TRBJ2-5, with 8 bases fitting TRBD1. V was clipped by 1 base and J by 2 bases; unmatched bases: 6. Germline CDR1 reads SGHAT; CDR2 reads FQNNGV. CDR3 length: 16 amino acids. CDR3 in amino acids: CASSLGRTGIQETQYF. The DNA of the CDR3 is TGTGCCAGCAGCTTAGGGAGGACAGGGATTCAAGAGACCCAGTACTTC.

CDR3 nucleotide sequence: TGTGCCAGCAAAATAGGGAGTAGTGGCTACACCTTC. This codes for CASKIGSSGYTF. The chain couples TRBV6-5 to TRBJ1-2; D call uncertain. This CDR3 contains 12 residues. Trimming pared 7 bases from V and 7 bases from J, leaving 13 bases between. CDR1 is MNHEY and CDR2 is SVGAGI in the germline V gene.

The table lists this clone with a count of one. The CDR3 here is CASAGDGYTF. The CDR3 coding sequence is TGTGCCAGCGCGGGGGATGGCTACACCTTC. The chain joins TRBV11-3 to TRBJ1-2; D is possibly TRBD1 (5 bases). The CDR3 spans 10 residues. The germline V and J ends were trimmed by 8 bases and 6 bases, with 7 bases remaining between them. Germline CDR1 and CDR2: SGHNT and YENEEA.

The rearrangement joins TRBV19 to TRBJ2-1; TRBD1 matches at 9 bases. In germline, CDR1 is LNHDA, CDR2 SQIVND (reference sequence). The CDR3 is made up of 15 amino acids. With 10 bases clipped from V and 7 bases from J, the junction kept 14 bases outside the gene matches. CDR3 in DNA: TGTGCCATCTCGTTTCTGGACAGGGGTAGGAATGAGCAGTTCTTC. This codes for CAISFLDRGRNEQFF.

The chain couples TRBV6-5 to TRBJ1-6, with D perhaps TRBD1 (6 bases). From germline, CDR1 is MNHEY and CDR2 SVGAGI. The CDR3 has 14 residues. The germline V and J ends were trimmed by 7 bases and 7 bases, with 14 bases remaining between them. CDR3 sequence reads: CASTPTGHNSPLHF. CDR3 coding DNA: TGTGCCAGCACCCCTACAGGGCACAATTCACCCCTCCACTTT.

This chain's CDR3 is CASRLLGGRGTDTQYF. The CDR3 bases are TGTGCCAGCAGGCTGCTAGGAGGGCGAGGCACAGATACGCAGTATTTT. The chain employs TRBV11-2 and TRBJ2-3; D is possibly TRBD2 (6 bases). Germline CDR1 and CDR2: SGHAT and FQNNGV. V gave up 6 bases and J gave up 1 base, with 17 bases separating them. The CDR3 contains 16 residues.

This chain links TRBV6-1 with TRBJ2-7, with a possible D match to TRBD1 (6 bases). V was cut by 4 bases and J by 5 bases, with 24 bases left in between. The germline gives CDR1 MNHNS, CDR2 SASEGT. CDR3 size: 17 residues. CDR3 coding DNA: TGTGCCAGCAGTGCACTTGCCGGACAGCCGACTAACGACGAGCAGTACTTC. It specifies CASSALAGQPTNDEQYF.

This clone has just one count. The CDR3, as DNA: TGTGCCAGCAGCTTAGCCGAGAAGAATCAGCCCCAGCATTTT. Translated: CASSLAEKNQPQHF. V is TRBV7-8 and J is TRBJ1-5; no firm D call. Deletions cut 0 bases from V and 4 bases from J, with 7 bases between. The V gene's germline CDR1 is SGHVS and CDR2 FQNEAQ. The CDR3 contains 14 residues. Based on the CDR3 plus reference TRBV7-8 and TRBJ1-5, the full variable domain is GAGVSQSPRYKVAKRGQDVALRCDPISGHVSLFWYQQALGQGPEFLTYFQNEAQLDKSGLPSDRFFAERPEGSVSTLKIQRTQQEDSAVYLCASSLAEKNQPQHFGDGTRLSIL.

This sequence joins TRBV6-6 and TRBJ1-5; D is perhaps TRBD1 (5 bases). The CDR3 consists of 13 residues. The germline V and J ends were trimmed by 5 bases and 5 bases, with 10 bases remaining between them. Germline assignment: CDR1 MNHNY and CDR2 SVGAGI (reference sequence). In DNA, the CDR3 is TGTGCCAGCAGTAGGGGCCGGGATCAGCCCCAGCATTTT. Translation gives CASSRGRDQPQHF.

The chain carries TRBV5-6 and TRBJ2-1; 14 bases fit TRBD2. Germline lookup yields CDR1 SGHDT and CDR2 YYEEEE. There are 17 residues in the CDR3. V dropped 3 bases and J dropped 0; count of bases not matched to a gene: 2. For the CDR3, the DNA is TGTGCCAGCAGCTGGACTAGCGGGGGGAGCTCCTACAATGAGCAGTTCTTC. This sequence encodes CASSWTSGGSSYNEQFF.

The rearrangement joins TRBV9 to TRBJ1-6; weak D call: TRBD1 (6 bases). CDR3 length: 15 residues. Deletions cut 2 bases from V and 9 bases from J, with 15 bases between. Germline CDR1 reads SGDLS; CDR2 reads YYNGEE. CDR3 in amino acids: CASSVDSLQASPLHF. CDR3 DNA: TGTGCCAGCAGCGTGGACAGCCTTCAGGCTTCACCCCTCCACTTT.

The V gene is TRBV7-9, the J gene TRBJ1-3; D gene ambiguous. This CDR3 contains 17 residues. CDR1 and CDR2 (germline): SEHNR, FQNEAQ (reference sequence). V was shortened by 2 bases and J by 3 bases, with 17 bases between the two germline ends. The CDR3 here is CASSLSAGFSGGNTIYF. CDR3 coding DNA: TGTGCCAGCAGCTTAAGTGCGGGTTTCTCGGGTGGAAACACCATATATTTT.

V gene TRBV4-3 combines with J gene TRBJ1-4; 7 bases are a match to TRBD1. Germline V gives CDR1 LGHNA, CDR2 YSLEER. There are 13 residues in the CDR3. V was pared by 4 bases and J by 10 bases, with 6 bases of the junction left unmatched. For the CDR3, the DNA is TGCGCCAGCAGCCCAGAGCCAGGGGGAAAACTGTTTTTT. It yields the protein CASSPEPGGKLFF.

This chain connects TRBV4-3 to TRBJ1-2; 7 nucleotides align to TRBD1. The CDR3 runs to 15 residues. The germline V gene encodes CDR1 LGHNA and CDR2 YSLEER. V trimming: 0 bases; J trimming: 8 bases; junction bases outside the gene matches: 9. The DNA for the CDR3 is TGCGCCAGCAGCCAAGATTCGAGACAGGGCTACGGCTACACCTTC. It codes for CASSQDSRQGYGYTF.

This clone has a single count. V and J are TRBV10-3 and TRBJ1-1, with 7 bases aligning to TRBD1. The CDR3 spans 17 residues. Germline assignment: CDR1 ENHRY and CDR2 SYGVKD. The trim removed 3 bases at V and 0 bases at J, leaving 10 bases unmatched. CDR3 in amino acids: CAISDTTPGQMNTEAFF. The CDR3 nucleotides read TGTGCCATCAGTGACACTACACCGGGACAGATGAACACTGAAGCTTTCTTT.

V gene TRBV4-1 combines with J gene TRBJ2-5; D gene unclear. The CDR3 consists of 14 residues. From germline, CDR1 is MGHRA and CDR2 YSYEKL. V was clipped by 1 base and J by 2 bases, with 8 bases between them. The DNA for the CDR3 is TGCGCCAGCAGCCAAGCGCAGACTCAAGAGACCCAGTACTTC. Amino acid sequence: CASSQAQTQETQYF.